The 27 T cell receptor beta chains reported below all come from one sample, sequenced in a study of blood T cell repertoires in COVID-19 (TCRdb year 2020). Library prep was done by the immunoSEQ multiplex PCR assay. Entries here come from immuneACCESS through TCRdb and include only in-frame sequences with V and J called. Some clones fail to appear in such tables; in the studies checked, an unresolved V gene covers under half of the shortfall, and the cause of the remainder is unknown. This sample has about 140,000 clones in its table, and about 80% of those were observed once. The leading ten clones occupy 1.6% of the sample. Sequenced material: PBMCs or T cells enriched from blood (not recorded which). The receptors were gathered from a woman aged 18-30 years who had been exposed to COVID-19.

This rearrangement joins TRBV5-4 to TRBJ2-2; 8 bases align to TRBD2. CDR3 length: 16 residues. Germline CDR1 is SGHNT and CDR2 is YYREEE (reference sequence). Trimming took 2 bases from V and 7 from J; bases not matched to a gene: 10. The CDR3 here is CASSFSLAGNDGELFF. The CDR3 DNA follows: TGTGCCAGCAGCTTTTCCCTAGCGGGCAACGACGGGGAGCTGTTTTTT.

The CDR3 DNA follows: TGCGCCAGCACGCCGGGAAGCCAAGAGACCCAGTACTTC. It codes for CASTPGSQETQYF. The genes are TRBV5-1 and TRBJ2-5, with a possible D match to TRBD2 (5 bases). Germline CDR1 SGHRS, CDR2 YFSETQ. The length of the CDR3 is 13 residues. Trimming pared 6 bases from V and 1 base from J, leaving 10 bases between.

The chain has TRBV6-5 and TRBJ2-7; TRBD1 agrees at 7 bases. This CDR3 has 14 residues. J lost 1 base, V lost 8 bases, and 8 bases had no gene match. CDR1 MNHEY and CDR2 SVGAGI come from the germline V gene. The CDR3 nucleotides read TGTGCCAGCCGACCGGGACAGCCTTCCTACGAGCAGTACTTC. Translation: CASRPGQPSYEQYF.

This chain connects TRBV28 to TRBJ2-7, with 9 bases aligning to TRBD2. This CDR3 contains 16 residues. Germline CDR1 MDHEN, CDR2 SYDVKM. V gave up 4 bases and J gave up 5 bases; unmatched junction bases: 12. The DNA for the CDR3 is TGTGCCAGCAGTTCTATCGGAAGCGGGAGGCCCCACGAGCAGTACTTC. It translates to CASSSIGSGRPHEQYF. Filled out from reference TRBV28 and TRBJ2-7, the complete variable domain reads DVKVTQSSRYLVKRTGEKVFLECVQDMDHENMFWYRQDPGLGLRLIYFSYDVKMKEKGDIPEGYSVSREKKERFSLILESASTNQTSMYLCASSSIGSGRPHEQYFGPGTRLTVT.

This clone was seen a few times. This CDR3 is CASSRGTKTYEQYF. The DNA for the CDR3 is TGTGCCAGCAGCCGAGGGACTAAAACCTACGAGCAGTACTTC. This sequence joins TRBV11-2 and TRBJ2-7, with 7 bases lining up with TRBD2. The CDR3 runs to 14 residues. Germline CDR1 SGHAT, CDR2 FQNNGV. Trimming removed 5 bases from V and 2 bases from J; junction bases left unmatched: 6.

This clone turned up a few times. In nucleotides, the CDR3 is TGTGCCAGTAGTATATTAGGCGGAACTAGGCTTTACAATGAGCAGTTCTTC. It yields the protein CASSILGGTRLYNEQFF. The V gene is TRBV19, the J gene TRBJ2-1, with a possible D match to TRBD2 (5 bases). Trimming left V 2 bases short and J 4 bases short, with 18 bases between. CDR1 and CDR2 from the germline V gene are LNHDA and SQIVND (reference sequence). CDR3 length: 17 amino acids.

Turning to this clone: The junction does not match germline at one end; this may be a read error. The V gene is TRBV7-8, the J gene TRBJ2-1, with a possible D match to TRBD1 (6 bases). The CDR3 loop spans 14 amino acids. Germline V CDR1 and CDR2: SGHVS, FQNEAQ. The CDR3 region has the DNA TGTGCCAGCACCTTACTTGGACAGCTGAATGAGCAGTTCTTC. Translation gives CASTLLGQLNEQFF. Complete variable domain (other parts from reference TRBV7-8 and TRBJ2-1): GAGVSQSPRYKVAKRGQDVALRCDPISGHVSLFWYQQALGQGPEFLTYFQNEAQLDKSGLPSDRFFAERPEGSVSTLKIQRTQQEDSAVYLCASTLLGQLNEQFFGPGTRLTVL.

The chain uses TRBV11-2 and TRBJ2-5; 12 positions agree with TRBD2. V dropped 5 bases and J dropped 5; count of bases not matched to a gene: 3. From germline, CDR1 is SGHAT and CDR2 FQNNGV. CDR3 size: 14 residues. The CDR3 sequence is CASSRTSGTETQYF. As DNA, the CDR3 is TGTGCCAGCAGCAGGACTAGCGGGACGGAGACCCAGTACTTC.

This chain uses TRBV5-5 with TRBJ2-1; 7 positions match TRBD2. This CDR3 comprises 18 residues. V shed 1 base, J shed 5 bases, and the junction held 15 bases outside the gene matches. Germline CDR1 SGHKS, CDR2 YYEKEE (reference sequence). CDR3 nucleotide sequence: TGTGCCAGCAGCTTGAGTGGGGGTGCGGGAGTGGGAGACAATGAGCAGTTCTTC. Translation gives CASSLSGGAGVGDNEQFF.

The chain employs TRBV6-2 or TRBV6-3 and TRBJ1-1; unclear D gene. CDR1 and CDR2 from the germline V gene are MNHEY and SVGEGT. Deletions cut 4 bases from V and 5 bases from J, with 17 bases between. The CDR3 is made up of 15 amino acids. CDR3 protein: CASSLRTGEGTEAFF. CDR3 nucleotide sequence: TGTGCCAGCAGTTTACGTACCGGGGAGGGAACTGAAGCTTTCTTT.

The gene calls are TRBV20-1 and TRBJ1-1, with D hard to call. Germline V gives CDR1 DFQATT, CDR2 SNEGSKA (reference sequence). V was pared by 7 bases and J by 3 bases, with 9 bases between. The CDR3 has 11 residues. Written as DNA, the CDR3 is TGCAGTGTTTCCGGGTACACTGAAGCTTTCTTT. Amino acids: CSVSGYTEAFF.

The rearrangement uses TRBV30 and TRBJ1-1; the D is unclear. This CDR3 spans 13 amino acids. The germline gives CDR1 GTSNPN, CDR2 SVGIG (reference sequence). Trimming removed 3 bases at V and 4 bases at J, with 12 bases between. The CDR3: CAWRTYSGTEAFF. The CDR3 DNA sequence: TGTGCCTGGAGGACCTATTCGGGCACTGAAGCTTTCTTT. The full variable domain, rest sourced from reference TRBV30 and TRBJ1-1, is SQTIHQWPATLVQPVGSPLSLECTVEGTSNPNLYWYRQAAGRGLQLLFYSVGIGQISSEVPQNLSASRPQDRQFILSSKKLLLSDSGFYLCAWRTYSGTEAFFGQGTRLTVV.

This clone was counted between two and nine times. The V and J genes are TRBV10-3 and TRBJ2-5; perhaps TRBD1 as D (6 bases). Trimming removed 2 bases from V and 0 bases from J, with 13 bases in between. CDR3 length equals 16 residues. Germline V gene data show CDR1 as ENHRY and CDR2 as SYGVKD. The CDR3 protein is CAISEGTRIYQETQYF. The CDR3 coding sequence is TGTGCCATCAGTGAGGGGACACGGATATACCAAGAGACCCAGTACTTC.

This rearrangement joins TRBV2 to TRBJ1-1; tentative D call: TRBD1 (5 bases). With 5 bases removed from V and 6 bases from J, the gap between germline ends came to 16 bases. CDR1 is SNHLY, CDR2 FYNNEI, per germline. This CDR3 spans 14 amino acids. Here the CDR3 DNA reads TGTGCCAGCAGTCTCCGGACCGGGGGGGCTGAAGCTTTCTTT. Amino acid sequence: CASSLRTGGAEAFF.

The chain couples TRBV12-3 or TRBV12-4 to TRBJ1-1; 9 bases match TRBD1. Germline trimming cut 5 bases from V and 4 bases from J; bases unmatched to any gene: 2. CDR3 length: 13 amino acids. CDR3: CASSPDRGTEAFF. DNA for the CDR3: TGTGCCAGCAGTCCGGACAGGGGCACTGAAGCTTTCTTT.

This chain links TRBV19 with TRBJ2-2; D possibly corresponds to TRBD2 (6 bases). The CDR3 contains 14 residues. Germline V gene data show CDR1 as LNHDA and CDR2 as SQIVND (reference sequence). V gave up 2 bases and J gave up 4 bases, with 8 bases separating them. CDR3 sequence (DNA): TGTGCCAGTAGTATAAAACTAGCCACCGGGGAGCTGTTTTTT. Protein: CASSIKLATGELFF.

The genes are TRBV7-9 and TRBJ2-2, with D perhaps matching TRBD2 (5 bases). V lost 5 bases to trimming and J lost 6 bases, with 7 bases between them. From germline, CDR1 is SEHNR and CDR2 FQNEAQ (reference sequence). The CDR3 totals 12 residues. The CDR3 spells CASSIGAGELFF. The CDR3 DNA reads as TGTGCCAGCAGCATCGGGGCCGGGGAGCTGTTTTTT.

The chain links TRBV7-2 to TRBJ1-5; no reliable D call. The CDR3 has 14 residues. The V end was cut by 1 base, the J end by 7 bases, with 11 bases between. The germline V gene has CDR1 SGHTA and CDR2 FQGNSA. The DNA for the CDR3 is TGTGCCAGCAGCTTAGTAAAAGGAGAACAGCCCCAGCATTTT. Its translation is CASSLVKGEQPQHF.

This chain uses TRBV3-1 (or the pseudogene TRBV3-2) with TRBJ1-2; 9 bases map to TRBD1. Germline V CDR1 and CDR2: LGHDT, YNNKEL (reference sequence). Trimming at V came to 4 bases and at J to 4 bases, leaving 16 bases not matched to a gene. This CDR3 region has 18 residues. In DNA form, the CDR3 reads TGTGCCAGCAGCCGCGTCGGGACAGGGAATCGTCGGGCCTATGGCTACACCTTC. This sequence encodes CASSRVGTGNRRAYGYTF.

This rearrangement joins TRBV11-2 to TRBJ2-7; 7 bases are shared with TRBD2. The trim removed 1 base at V and 1 base at J, leaving 4 bases unmatched. CDR1 SGHAT and CDR2 FQNNGV come from the germline V gene. This CDR3 has 15 amino acids. This CDR3 reads CASSLVGSGSYEQYF. The CDR3 DNA reads TGTGCCAGCAGCTTAGTTGGTAGCGGGTCCTACGAGCAGTACTTC.

This clone has just one count. The gene calls are TRBV27 and TRBJ1-5, with D possibly being TRBD1 (6 bases). The CDR3 extends over 15 amino acids. Germline assignment: CDR1 MNHEY and CDR2 SMNVEV (reference sequence). The ends were cut back, 5 bases at V and 1 base at J, with 12 bases in the middle. The CDR3 coding sequence is TGTGCCAGCAGTAGACAGCAGGGGAGCAATCAGCCCCAGCATTTT. Translating it yields CASSRQQGSNQPQHF.

The chain combines TRBV12-3 or TRBV12-4 with TRBJ1-1, with D tentatively TRBD1 (6 bases). V shed 5 bases and J shed 7 bases, with 14 bases lying between them. The CDR3 consists of 13 residues. The CDR3, as DNA: TGTGCCAGCAGTAAGGGGGATTTTGGTGAAGCTTTCTTT. Residues: CASSKGDFGEAFF.

This chain uses TRBV15 with TRBJ2-3; 8 bases align to TRBD1. In germline, CDR1 is LNHNV, CDR2 YYDKDF (reference sequence). J lost 2 bases, V lost 8 bases, and 3 bases had no gene match. This CDR3 region has 13 residues. The CDR3 sequence: CATQDRVTDTQYF. In DNA, the CDR3 is TGTGCCACCCAGGACAGGGTCACAGATACGCAGTATTTT.

The chain is built from TRBV19 and TRBJ2-3; a weak D match, TRBD1 (5 bases). V was shortened by 8 bases and J by 6 bases, with 18 bases between the two germline ends. Per the germline V gene, CDR1 is LNHDA and CDR2 is SQIVND (reference sequence). This CDR3 region has 14 residues. The CDR3, as DNA: TGTGCCAGTCAATGGGCAGGGTCTGGGGATACGCAGTATTTT. This codes for CASQWAGSGDTQYF.

This clone has more than one count but fewer than ten. V is TRBV9 and J is TRBJ1-3; 8 bases are a match to TRBD1. The CDR3 spans 17 residues. The V gene end was trimmed by 3 bases and the J gene end by 0 bases; junction bases not matched to a gene: 8. Looked up from germline, CDR1 is SGDLS and CDR2 is YYNGEE. The CDR3 DNA reads TGTGCCAGCAGCGGAGACACAGGGGGGCCCTCTGGAAACACCATATATTTT. Residues: CASSGDTGGPSGNTIYF.

The chain is built from TRBV7-9 and TRBJ2-7; 8 bases map to TRBD2. Per the germline V gene, CDR1 is SEHNR and CDR2 is FQNEAQ (reference sequence). The CDR3 consists of 14 residues. Trimming took 1 base from V and 2 from J; bases not matched to a gene: 1. Here the CDR3 DNA reads TGTGCCAGCAGCTTAGAACTAGCGGCCTACGAGCAGTACTTC. This translates into CASSLELAAYEQYF.

This clone was seen a handful of times. This chain links TRBV28 with TRBJ1-5; D possibly corresponds to TRBD1 (6 bases). Germline assignment: CDR1 MDHEN and CDR2 SYDVKM. CDR3 length: 15 residues. V lost 6 bases and J lost 1, with 13 bases in between. This CDR3 is CASRTGISSNQPQHF. In DNA form, the CDR3 reads TGTGCCAGCAGAACAGGGATCTCGAGCAATCAGCCCCAGCATTTT. Drawing the rest from reference TRBV28 and TRBJ1-5, the complete variable domain is DVKVTQSSRYLVKRTGEKVFLECVQDMDHENMFWYRQDPGLGLRLIYFSYDVKMKEKGDIPEGYSVSREKKERFSLILESASTNQTSMYLCASRTGISSNQPQHFGDGTRLSIL.